The 26 T cell receptor beta chains presented below share a single source sample, sequenced in a study of T cell repertoires in cytomegalovirus infection. TCRdb re-called the reads through MiXCR, storing one row per CDR3 protein. The sample includes 200,000 or so distinct CDR3 sequences, 28% of them seen just once. The sequencing sample was made of PBMCs. The receptors stem from a human donor in good health (CMV status not recorded). Some clones in this sample may be carry-over from other donors' samples.

There are a few counts of this clonotype. The chain combines TRBV9 with TRBJ1-2; a possible D gene is TRBD1 (6 bases). Per germline, CDR1 SGDLS and CDR2 YYNGEE. Trimming left V 0 bases short and J 8 bases short, with 11 bases between. The CDR3 consists of 13 residues. CDR3 in DNA: TGTGCCAGCAGCGTAGCGGGGGCGCGGGGCTACACCTTC. This encodes CASSVAGARGYTF.

This clonotype was recorded many times. The V gene is TRBV7-2, the J gene TRBJ2-5; 11 nucleotides line up with TRBD2. J gave up 3 bases and V 3 bases, and 3 bases lay outside the gene matches. From germline, CDR1 is SGHTA and CDR2 FQGNSA. The CDR3 contains 15 residues. In DNA, the CDR3 is TGTGCCAGCAGCTTTCGACTAGCGGGGAAAGAGACCCAGTACTTC. Amino acid sequence: CASSFRLAGKETQYF.

This clonotype was seen more than once but under ten times. The rearrangement links TRBV7-9 to TRBJ2-7; D possibly uses TRBD1 or TRBD2 (5 bases each). The CDR3 covers 15 residues. Between the trimmed V and J ends, which lost 4 bases and 3 bases, there was a span of 16 bases. Per the germline V gene, CDR1 is SEHNR and CDR2 is FQNEAQ (reference sequence). CDR3 nucleotide sequence: TGTGCCAGCAGCTCCCTTGTTGGGGACGTCTACGAGCAGTACTTC. Translated, it gives CASSSLVGDVYEQYF.

This chain joins TRBV10-3 and TRBJ2-1, with a tentative D call TRBD1 (6 bases). V was cut by 2 bases and J by 5 bases, with 7 bases left in between. The CDR3 extends over 13 amino acids. CDR1 is ENHRY and CDR2 is SYGVKD in the germline V gene. The CDR3 DNA is TGTGCCATCAGTGAGAAGGGGGACAATGAGCAGTTCTTC. Amino acids: CAISEKGDNEQFF.

With respect to this clonotype: This may be a read error, as it is one base from a much larger clone. The rearrangement joins TRBV7-2 to TRBJ1-3; no clear D. The CDR3 runs to 15 residues. CDR1 SGHTA and CDR2 FQGNSA come from the germline V gene. The CDR3 nucleotides are TGTGCCAGCAGCTTAGAGTCAGGATCTGGAGACACCATATATTTT. This sequence encodes CASSLESGSGDTIYF.

As to this clonotype: This may stem from a read error, because a much larger clone lies one nucleotide away. The chain couples TRBV7-3 to TRBJ1-1, with 8 nucleotides matching TRBD1. Germline V CDR1 and CDR2: SGHTA, FQGTGA. J lost 4 bases, V lost 2 bases, and 3 bases had no gene match. The CDR3 extends over 14 amino acids. The CDR3 loop is CASSLQGAITEAFF. In nucleotides, the CDR3 is TGTGCCAGCAGCTTACAGGGGGCGATCACTGAAGCTTTCTTT.

The rearrangement uses TRBV12-3 or TRBV12-4 and TRBJ1-1; TRBD1 matches at 10 bases. After removal of 5 bases from V and 11 bases from J, the junction contained 8 bases not matched to a gene. CDR3 size: 13 residues. The CDR3: CASSTWDRGEAFF. CDR3 in DNA: TGTGCCAGCAGTACCTGGGACAGGGGAGAGGCTTTCTTT.

In its sample, this clonotype was seen a few times. The gene calls are TRBV28 and TRBJ1-5; the D is unclear. The length of the CDR3 is 16 residues. The germline V and J ends were trimmed by 10 bases and 1 base, with 20 bases remaining between them. Germline lookup yields CDR1 MDHEN and CDR2 SYDVKM. CDR3 coding DNA: TGTGCCATCTCGGCCCCTAAGATCCTCAGCAATCAGCCCCAGCATTTT. This codes for CAISAPKILSNQPQHF.

This clonotype was detected many times. The chain combines TRBV7-6 with TRBJ1-2, with 7 bases matching TRBD1. The CDR3 spans 13 residues. Germline CDR1 reads SGHVS; CDR2 reads FNYEAQ. The V gene end was trimmed by 5 bases and the J gene end by 8 bases; junction bases not matched to a gene: 8. CDR3 residues: CASSPGGAWGYTF. The CDR3 nucleotides read TGTGCCAGCAGCCCAGGGGGGGCCTGGGGCTACACCTTC.

The chain combines TRBV12-3 or TRBV12-4 with TRBJ2-3; no reliable D call. The CDR3 has 16 residues. The V gene lost 4 bases and the J gene lost 1 base, with 15 bases spanning the gap. CDR3 DNA: TGTGCCAGCAGTTCCCGTGGCGCAGAGGGCACAGATACGCAGTATTTT. As protein: CASSSRGAEGTDTQYF.

This sequence joins TRBV7-2 and TRBJ2-2, with 9 bases matching TRBD1. This CDR3 spans 14 amino acids. V was pared by 4 bases and J by 7 bases, with 4 bases of the junction left unmatched. Germline V CDR1 and CDR2: SGHTA, FQGNSA. The DNA of the CDR3 is TGTGCCAGCAGCTCGGGACAGGGAGTCGGGGAGCTGTTTTTT. This gives the protein CASSSGQGVGELFF.

The rearrangement links TRBV29-1 to TRBJ2-1, with TRBD2 identical over 7 bases. The junction had 9 bases not matched to a gene; V was cut back by 3 bases and J by 1 base. The CDR3 contains 16 residues. Germline CDR1 and CDR2: SQVTM and ANQGSEA. The CDR3 loop reads CSVEGEGRESYNEQFF. The CDR3 DNA is TGCAGCGTTGAGGGAGAGGGGAGGGAGTCCTACAATGAGCAGTTCTTC.

This clonotype has just a few counts. This chain connects TRBV27 to TRBJ2-7; D remains unclear. The CDR3 runs 15 residues. V lost 3 bases, J lost 1 base, and 13 bases lay in between. CDR1 MNHEY and CDR2 SMNVEV come from the germline V gene (reference sequence). CDR3 in amino acids: CASSFRGGLSYEQYF. CDR3 in DNA: TGTGCCAGCAGTTTCCGCGGTGGGCTTTCCTACGAGCAGTACTTC.

The CDR3: CAWSQQGTGNTIYF. Here the CDR3 DNA reads TGTGCCTGGAGTCAACAGGGGACTGGAAACACCATATATTTT. The chain links TRBV30 to TRBJ1-3; TRBD1 aligns across 7 bases. Trimming removed 2 bases from V and 2 bases from J; junction bases left unmatched: 3. Per germline, CDR1 GTSNPN and CDR2 SVGIG (reference sequence). This CDR3 contains 14 residues.

About this clonotype itself: The junction and the germline gene differ at one end; a read error may be behind it. The chain employs TRBV7-7 and TRBJ2-2; D is perhaps TRBD2 (5 bases). This CDR3 spans 14 amino acids. Germline V CDR1 and CDR2: SSHAT, FNYEAQ (reference sequence). In nucleotides, the CDR3 is TGTGCTAGCAGCCTTCTTCGGGGTTCCGGGGAGCTGTTTTTT. Translation gives CASSLLRGSGELFF.

The V and J genes are TRBV20-1 and TRBJ1-2, with 8 bases matching TRBD1. The germline CDR1 and CDR2 sequences are DFQATT and SNEGSKA (reference sequence). The CDR3 spans 12 residues. The V gene end was trimmed by 3 bases and the J gene end by 7 bases; junction bases not matched to a gene: 4. The CDR3 reads CSASGQGGGYTF. Written as DNA, the CDR3 is TGCAGTGCTAGTGGACAGGGAGGTGGCTACACCTTC.

The chain links TRBV2 to TRBJ2-1; D call uncertain. Germline V gene sequence: CDR1 SNHLY, CDR2 FYNNEI. The CDR3 has 14 residues. V was shortened by 3 bases and J by 0 bases, with 6 bases between the two germline ends. In nucleotides, the CDR3 is TGTGCCAGCAGTGACGTGAGCTCCTACAATGAGCAGTTCTTC. Its protein product is CASSDVSSYNEQFF.

This clonotype came up a few times. The V and J genes are TRBV5-1 and TRBJ1-1, with a possible D match to TRBD1 (5 bases). Deletions cut 2 bases from V and 5 bases from J, with 13 bases between. This CDR3 is built from 14 residues. The V gene's germline CDR1 is SGHRS and CDR2 YFSETQ. The CDR3 nucleotides read TGCGCCAGCAGCTTCGGGGGGGGACGGACTGAAGCTTTCTTT. Translation: CASSFGGGRTEAFF.

This clonotype occurred a few times. The rearrangement joins TRBV15 to TRBJ1-1; 12 nucleotides align to TRBD1. V lost 0 bases to trimming and J lost 11 bases; unmatched junction nucleotides: 4. CDR3 length equals 14 residues. Germline loops: CDR1 LNHNV, CDR2 YYDKDF (reference sequence). CDR3 protein: CATSRDPGQGAAFF. The CDR3 nucleotides are TGTGCCACCAGCAGAGATCCGGGACAGGGGGCCGCTTTCTTT.

This clonotype turned up a few times. The chain employs TRBV7-8 and TRBJ1-5, with D unresolved. Germline lookup yields CDR1 SGHVS and CDR2 FQNEAQ. The length of the CDR3 is 16 residues. V lost 1 base and J 0 bases, leaving 10 bases between the germline ends. The CDR3 loop is CASSLEGGYSNQPQHF. The CDR3 coding sequence is TGTGCCAGCAGCTTAGAGGGCGGATATAGCAATCAGCCCCAGCATTTT.

In its sample, this clonotype was seen a few times. V gene TRBV20-1 combines with J gene TRBJ1-5, with unresolved D. There are 14 residues in the CDR3. Trimming took off 1 base at V and 1 base at J, with 8 bases between the two ends. CDR1 and CDR2 (germline): DFQATT, SNEGSKA (reference sequence). The CDR3 sequence is CSARGQESNQPQHF. The CDR3 DNA reads TGCAGTGCTAGAGGGCAGGAAAGCAATCAGCCCCAGCATTTT.

The sample holds a few counts of this clonotype. The chain carries TRBV7-2 and TRBJ2-3; D uncertain. This CDR3 comprises 17 residues. V gave up 5 bases and J gave up 10 bases, with 28 bases separating them. Per the germline V gene, CDR1 is SGHTA and CDR2 is FQGNSA. CDR3 DNA sequence: TGTGCCAGCAGCCCTAGAAGTATCGGACGGGCCACCGAGGCGCAGTATTTT. Encoded protein: CASSPRSIGRATEAQYF. Variable domain in full (rest from reference TRBV7-2 and TRBJ2-3): GAGVSQSPSNKVTEKGKDVELRCDPISGHTALYWYRQSLGQGLEFLIYFQGNSAPDKSGLPSDRFSAERTGGSVSTLTIQRTQQEDSAVYLCASSPRSIGRATEAQYFGPGTRLTVL.

This chain uses TRBV19 with TRBJ2-1; 10 positions match TRBD2. Germline values: CDR1 LNHDA, CDR2 SQIVND (reference sequence). V lost 4 bases, J lost 2 bases, and 8 bases stayed unmatched. The CDR3 contains 17 residues. Here the CDR3 reads CASSRLAGVRPYNEQFF. The CDR3 DNA follows: TGTGCCAGTAGTAGGCTAGCGGGGGTCAGGCCCTACAATGAGCAGTTCTTC.

About this clonotype: A much larger clonotype is one base distant, so this may be a read error. This chain joins TRBV12-3 or TRBV12-4 and TRBJ1-1; D is ambiguous. The CDR3 extends over 12 amino acids. CDR3 region: CAGSLGNTEAFF. The CDR3 nucleotides are TGTGCCGGCAGTTTAGGGAACACTGAAGCTTTCTTT.

For this clonotype: Just one base apart from a much larger clone, this may be a read error. The genes are TRBV7-2 and TRBJ2-1; D may be TRBD1 (5 bases). The CDR3 has 13 residues. V was pared by 5 bases and J by 9 bases, with 14 bases between. Germline loops: CDR1 SGHTA, CDR2 FQGNSA. The CDR3 sequence is CASSLGQNTEQFF. Here the CDR3 DNA reads TGTGCCAGCAGCCTCGGACAAAATACTGAGCAGTTCTTC. The entire variable domain, with the rest obtained from reference TRBV7-2 and TRBJ2-1, is as follows: GAGVSQSPSNKVTEKGKDVELRCDPISGHTALYWYRQSLGQGLEFLIYFQGNSAPDKSGLPSDRFSAERTGGSVSTLTIQRTQQEDSAVYLCASSLGQNTEQFFGPGTRLTVL.

The J gene is TRBJ2-1, the V gene TRBV5-5; D is unclear. Germline CDR1 SGHKS, CDR2 YYEKEE (reference sequence). Trimming cost V 4 bases and J 6 bases, with 14 bases left between them. This CDR3 comprises 14 residues. CDR3 bases: TGTGCCAGCAGCGTCAACTATGGCTTCAATGAGCAGTTCTTC. As protein: CASSVNYGFNEQFF.